The 6 T cell receptor beta chains below come from one sample, sequenced in a study of blood T cells in healthy people across ages. Next came a second PCR, run for about 7 to 12 cycles, which used a sample-barcoded 5' primer along with a J-beta primer mix. TCRdb re-derived calls from the 5' RACE reads in MiXCR, one entry per CDR3 protein. The sample gives about 1.1 million distinct CDR3 sequences, 30% to 40% of which show up once; about 12% is in the top ten. The sample consisted of blood. Receptors were obtained from a man younger than 35 in good health.

This clonotype was picked up a small number of times. This chain connects TRBV12-3 or TRBV12-4 to TRBJ1-3; D is uncertain. Trimming left V 6 bases short and J 0 bases short, with 15 bases between. The CDR3 is 16 amino acids. CDR3 in DNA: TGTGCCAGCAGCTCGCCCTATTCGGACTCTGGAAACACCATATATTTT. Its protein product is CASSSPYSDSGNTIYF.

This clonotype was recorded a few times. This chain joins TRBV6-6 and TRBJ1-6; D possibly corresponds to TRBD1 (5 bases). The V gene's germline CDR1 is MNHNY and CDR2 SVGAGI (reference sequence). V was shortened by 10 bases and J by 6 bases, with 19 bases between the two germline ends. The CDR3 spans 15 residues. The CDR3 protein is CATTKYGGGNSPLHF. The DNA of the CDR3 is TGTGCCACCACTAAGTATGGGGGAGGTAATTCACCCCTCCACTTT.

The chain uses TRBV20-1 and TRBJ2-1; 12 nucleotides agree with TRBD2. V lost 2 bases and J lost 8; bases outside the gene matches: 4. This CDR3 is built from 14 residues. Germline V gives CDR1 DFQATT, CDR2 SNEGSKA (reference sequence). CDR3 amino acids: CSARTSGGQDEQFF. The CDR3 bases are TGCAGTGCTAGAACTAGCGGGGGGCAGGATGAGCAGTTCTTC.

The chain couples TRBV6-2 or TRBV6-3 to TRBJ1-5; maybe TRBD1 (5 bases). The CDR3 sequence is 16 residues long. V was pared by 3 bases and J by 5 bases, with 17 bases between. Germline CDR1 reads MNHEY; CDR2 reads SVGEGT. In nucleotides, the CDR3 is TGTGCCAGCAGTTATATCCCCAGGGACGGGCATCAGCCCCAGCATTTT. Translation: CASSYIPRDGHQPQHF.

This clonotype showed up just a few times. The chain is built from TRBV20-1 and TRBJ2-7, with D maybe TRBD2 (5 bases). The germline gives CDR1 DFQATT, CDR2 SNEGSKA (reference sequence). The V end lost 0 bases, the J end lost 8 bases, and 8 bases lay between the germline ends. The CDR3 covers 11 residues. The CDR3 region is CSAREGLKQYF. The CDR3 DNA sequence: TGCAGTGCTAGAGAAGGACTCAAGCAGTACTTC.

This clonotype was recorded a few times. Given a much more abundant clone one base away, this may be a read error. Here the CDR3 DNA reads TGTGCCACCAACAGAGATAAGGGATACAATCAGCCCCAGCATTTT. Its protein product is CATNRDKGYNQPQHF. The chain uses TRBV15 and TRBJ1-5, with D unclear. CDR3 length: 15 amino acids. The V gene's germline CDR1 is LNHNV and CDR2 YYDKDF (reference sequence).